This T cell receptor (beta chain) was identified in a study of cytomegalovirus exposure and HLA in healthy donors. Study results and caveats: Testing in vitro showed three CMV-associated chains specific for CMV antigens.

It was with 60 Vbeta and 13 Jbeta primers that the PCR ran. Source study methods: Unique TCR beta chains totaled some 81 million in a later count, with approximately 11 million of them shared. The table came from immunoSEQ multiplex PCR; TCRdb's copy has only in-frame clones and leaves some out. V and J calls and clone size are those listed in that table; D and trimming were worked out from the DNA. The repertoire includes about 180,000 clones, over 80% of them detected once, and 1.1% to 1.5% sits in the top ten. Notes on this clone: The antigen is unknown.

Sample: PBMCs. The sequence was collected from a girl aged 5-17 years in good health and CMV-seropositive.

CDR3 protein: CASSVESAGGLYGYTF. The CDR3 DNA reads as TGTGCCAGCAGCGTAGAGAGTGCAGGGGGCCTATATGGCTACACCTTC. The J gene is TRBJ1-2, the V gene TRBV9; 8 bases fit TRBD1. Germline V gene sequence: CDR1 SGDLS, CDR2 YYNGEE. CDR3 length equals 16 residues. The V segment lost 0 bases and the J segment 5 bases; nucleotides outside the gene matches: 9.